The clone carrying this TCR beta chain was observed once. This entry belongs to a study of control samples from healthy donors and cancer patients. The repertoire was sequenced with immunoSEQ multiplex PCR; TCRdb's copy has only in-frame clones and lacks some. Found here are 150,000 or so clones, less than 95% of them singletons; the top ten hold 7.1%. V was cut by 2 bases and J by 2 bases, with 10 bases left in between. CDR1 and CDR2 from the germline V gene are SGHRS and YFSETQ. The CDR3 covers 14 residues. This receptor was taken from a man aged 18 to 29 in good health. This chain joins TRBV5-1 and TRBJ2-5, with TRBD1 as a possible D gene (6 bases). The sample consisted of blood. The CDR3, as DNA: TGCGCCAGCAGCTTACAGGGCCAACAAGAGACCCAGTACTTC. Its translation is CASSLQGQQETQYF.